One and the same sample provided the 8 T cell receptor beta chains below, sequenced in a study of blood T cell repertoires in COVID-19. TCRdb's table, derived via immunoSEQ multiplex PCR, lists solely in-frame clones and lacks some. The sample has some 240,000 clones, 75% to 90% seen once. Sequenced: peripheral blood. These receptors were obtained from a woman between 40 and 50 years old who had recovered from COVID-19.

The chain employs TRBV7-8 and TRBJ2-7; no clear D. CDR1 is SGHVS and CDR2 is FQNEAQ in the germline V gene. The CDR3 has 13 amino acids. V lost 0 bases and J lost 1, with 4 bases in between. CDR3 nucleotides: TGTGCCAGCAGCTTAGCCGGTTCCTACGAGCAGTACGTC. It yields the protein CASSLAGSYEQYV.

The genes are TRBV9 and TRBJ2-1, with a weak D call TRBD2 (6 bases). Germline V gene data show CDR1 as SGDLS and CDR2 as YYNGEE. The CDR3 consists of 13 residues. Trimming cost V 0 bases and J 9 bases, with 10 bases left between them. The CDR3 sequence is CASSVVLGGEQFF. The CDR3 coding sequence is TGTGCCAGCAGCGTAGTTTTGGGGGGTGAGCAGTTCTTC.

The table lists this clone with a count of one. The chain combines TRBV14 with TRBJ2-3; TRBD1 might be the D (6 bases). Trimming took off 4 bases at V and 1 base at J, with 9 bases between the two ends. CDR3 length equals 14 residues. The V gene's germline CDR1 is SGHDN and CDR2 FVKESK. The CDR3 DNA reads as TGTGCCAGCAGCCGGGGACAAGGCACAGATACGCAGTATTTT. Its protein is CASSRGQGTDTQYF.

Only a few counts were recorded for this clone. The chain employs TRBV6-6 and TRBJ1-6, with 7 nucleotides matching TRBD1. The V and J ends lost 10 bases and 8 bases, in that order; junction bases with no gene match: 8. The length of the CDR3 is 13 residues. Germline CDR1 reads MNHNY; CDR2 reads SVGAGI (reference sequence). The CDR3 bases are TGTGCCACCAGACAGGGATGGGATTCACCCCTCCACTTT. It encodes CATRQGWDSPLHF.

This chain uses TRBV7-7 with TRBJ2-3; 7 bases line up with TRBD2. The CDR3 runs to 15 residues. The junction had 5 bases not matched to a gene; V was cut back by 1 base and J by 4 bases. Germline V gives CDR1 SSHAT, CDR2 FNYEAQ (reference sequence). CDR3 residues: CASSLVGGRPDTQYF. CDR3 nucleotide sequence: TGTGCCAGCAGCTTAGTCGGCGGGAGACCAGATACGCAGTATTTT.

This clone was detected only once. V usage is TRBV9 and J usage is TRBJ2-2; possibly TRBD2 for D (7 bases). Trimming removed 4 bases from V and 4 bases from J, with 20 bases in between. The CDR3 runs 17 residues. Looked up from germline, CDR1 is SGDLS and CDR2 is YYNGEE. CDR3 bases: TGTGCCAGCAGCTCCGGGGGGCTAGCGACAATCACCGGGGAGCTGTTTTTT. This gives the protein CASSSGGLATITGELFF. Drawing the rest from reference TRBV9 and TRBJ2-2, the complete variable domain is DSGVTQTPKHLITATGQRVTLRCSPRSGDLSVYWYQQSLDQGLQFLIQYYNGEERAKGNILERFSAQQFPDLHSELNLSSLELGDSALYFCASSSGGLATITGELFFGEGSRLTVL.

This clone appeared once. This rearrangement joins TRBV12-5 to TRBJ1-2; D uncertain. Germline CDR1 is LGHNT and CDR2 is FRNRAP. Trimming removed 3 bases from V and 7 bases from J, with 15 bases in between. The CDR3 is made up of 14 amino acids. CDR3: CASGFGSPGGGYTF. The CDR3 DNA is TGTGCTAGTGGTTTTGGCAGCCCCGGAGGTGGCTACACCTTC.

The chain carries TRBV5-4 and TRBJ2-5, with 10 bases matching TRBD1. V dropped 0 bases and J dropped 4; count of bases not matched to a gene: 6. The germline V gene has CDR1 SGHNT and CDR2 YYREEE (reference sequence). This CDR3 has 16 residues. The CDR3 nucleotides read TGTGCCAGCAGCTTGGGTGGAGACAGGGGGCCAGAGACCCAGTACTTC. Its protein product is CASSLGGDRGPETQYF.